This T cell receptor beta chain originates from a study of T cell responses to AZD1222 COVID-19 vaccine. Study results and caveats: Nearly half of spike-specific TCRs reportedly target variant regions that are unmutated in the B.1.351 and B.1.1.7 variants. The peak T cell response came first, and repertoires were sampled only after it. Baseline antibody screening turned up just five to seven seropositive AZD1222 recipients.

The CDR3 covers 14 residues. Per germline, CDR1 SGHTA and CDR2 FQGTGA. V lost 2 bases and J 6 bases, leaving 11 bases between the germline ends. This clone appeared once. The antigen is unknown. Using immunoSEQ multiplex PCR, the repertoire was profiled, and TCRdb retains in-frame clones only, with some absent. Among approximately 100,000 clones listed, around 85% were seen once. The chain is built from TRBV7-3 and TRBJ1-3; a possible D gene is TRBD1 (5 bases). The clonotype was recovered from an adult who received the AZD1222 COVID-19 vaccine. The specimen was peripheral blood, collected 28 days after the second AZD1222 dose. The DNA for the CDR3 is TGTGCCAGCAGCTTACAGCAGGGCTCAAACACCATATATTTT. Translated: CASSLQQGSNTIYF.